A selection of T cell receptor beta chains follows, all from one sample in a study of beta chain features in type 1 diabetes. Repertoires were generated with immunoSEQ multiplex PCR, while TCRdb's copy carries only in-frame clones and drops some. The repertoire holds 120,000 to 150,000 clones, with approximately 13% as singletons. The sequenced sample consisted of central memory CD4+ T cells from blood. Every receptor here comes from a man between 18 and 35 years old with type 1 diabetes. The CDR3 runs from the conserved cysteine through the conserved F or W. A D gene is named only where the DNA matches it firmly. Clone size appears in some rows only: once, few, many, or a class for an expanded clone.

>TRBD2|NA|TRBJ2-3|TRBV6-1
CASSEVASGGSTDTQYF
TGTGCCAGCAGTGAAGTGGCAAGCGGGGGGAGCACAGATACGCAGTATTTT
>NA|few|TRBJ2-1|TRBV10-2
CASSEFRVGEQFF
TGCGCCAGCAGTGAATTTAGGGTTGGCGAGCAGTTCTTC
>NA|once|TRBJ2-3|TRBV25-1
CASSESGRIRTDTQYF
TGTGCCAGCAGTGAATCGGGGAGGATACGCACAGATACGCAGTATTTT
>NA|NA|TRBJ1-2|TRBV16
CASSQLASGNFVRYTF
TGTGCCAGCAGCCAATTAGCATCAGGGAATTTCGTTCGCTACACCTTC
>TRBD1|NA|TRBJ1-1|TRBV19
CASTKGQGGTEAFF
TGTGCCAGTACCAAGGGACAGGGAGGGACTGAAGCTTTCTTT
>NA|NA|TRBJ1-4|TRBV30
CAWTTNEKLFF
TGTGCCTGGACAACTAATGAAAAACTGTTTTTT
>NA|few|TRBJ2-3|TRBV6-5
CATSRGRSTDTQYF
TGTGCCACCTCCCGGGGGAGGTCTACAGATACGCAGTATTTT
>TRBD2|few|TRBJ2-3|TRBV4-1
CASRLAGGGGTDTQYF
TGCGCCAGCAGACTTGCGGGTGGCGGGGGTACAGATACGCAGTATTTT
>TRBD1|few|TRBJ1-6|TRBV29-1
CSVRGQGNSPLHF
TGCAGCGTCCGCGGACAGGGTAATTCACCCCTCCACTTT
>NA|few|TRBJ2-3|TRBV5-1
CASSPGPPLGDTQYF
TGCGCCAGCAGCCCAGGCCCACCCTTGGGAGATACGCAGTATTTT
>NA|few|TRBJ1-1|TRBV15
CATSFWGANEAFF
TGTGCCACCAGTTTCTGGGGGGCTAATGAAGCTTTCTTT